In this sample, the clone carrying this T cell receptor beta chain turned up a few times. Its antigen is currently unknown. This CDR3 spans 15 amino acids. Germline V gene data show CDR1 as SGHVS and CDR2 as FQNEAQ. Trimming removed 5 bases from V and 9 bases from J, with 17 bases in between. The data originate from a study of T cell repertoires in cytomegalovirus infection. Study-level findings and limits: The response measured ex vivo was dominated by TCR beta clonotypes (HLA-C-restricted and CMV-specific).

MiXCR was run by TCRdb on the reads, yielding one entry per CDR3 protein. The data hold 50,000 to 55,000 distinct CDR3 sequences, with 20% observed a single time. The input for sequencing was CD8+ T cells from cultured PBMCs, taken from culture after CMV antigen stimulation. The TCR originated in a human donor in good health (CMV status not recorded). Some clones in this sample may be carry-over from other donors' samples. The chain couples TRBV7-8 to TRBJ1-6, with D perhaps matching TRBD1 (5 bases). The CDR3 nucleotides read TGTGCCAGCAGCCCAAACGAGGGGCTTAGTTCACCCCTCCACTTT. Protein: CASSPNEGLSSPLHF.